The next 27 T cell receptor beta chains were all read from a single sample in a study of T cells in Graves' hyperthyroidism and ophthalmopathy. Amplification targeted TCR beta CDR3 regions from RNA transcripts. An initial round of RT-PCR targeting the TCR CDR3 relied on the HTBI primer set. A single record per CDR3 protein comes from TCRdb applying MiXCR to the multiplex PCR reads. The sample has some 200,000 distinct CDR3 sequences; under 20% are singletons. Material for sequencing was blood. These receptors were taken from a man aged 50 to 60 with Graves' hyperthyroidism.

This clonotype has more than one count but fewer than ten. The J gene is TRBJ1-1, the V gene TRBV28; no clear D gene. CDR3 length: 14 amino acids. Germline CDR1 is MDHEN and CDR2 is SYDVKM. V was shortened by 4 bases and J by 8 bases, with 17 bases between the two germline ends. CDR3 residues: CASSSASSRVEAFF. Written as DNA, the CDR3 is TGTGCCAGCAGTTCCGCCTCTTCCCGTGTGGAAGCTTTCTTT.

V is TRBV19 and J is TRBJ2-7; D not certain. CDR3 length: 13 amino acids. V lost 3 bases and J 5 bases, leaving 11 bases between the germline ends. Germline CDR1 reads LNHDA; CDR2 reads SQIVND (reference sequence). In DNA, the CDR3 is TGTGCCAGTAGTATTTCCCCCAGGAACGAGCAGTACTTC. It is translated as CASSISPRNEQYF.

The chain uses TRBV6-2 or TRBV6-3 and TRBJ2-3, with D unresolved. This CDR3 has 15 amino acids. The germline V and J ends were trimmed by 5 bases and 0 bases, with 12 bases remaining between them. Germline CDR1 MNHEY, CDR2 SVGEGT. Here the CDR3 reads CASSATESSTDTQYF. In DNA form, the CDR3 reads TGTGCCAGCAGTGCGACGGAGTCTAGCACAGATACGCAGTATTTT.

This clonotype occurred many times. CDR3: CASSSTSESSYNEQFF. CDR3 nucleotide sequence: TGTGCCAGCAGCTCGACTAGCGAGAGCTCCTACAATGAGCAGTTCTTC. The chain combines TRBV7-3 with TRBJ2-1; the match to TRBD2 covers 8 bases. The CDR3 has 16 residues. Germline trimming cut 4 bases from V and 0 bases from J; bases unmatched to any gene: 5. The germline CDR1 and CDR2 sequences are SGHTA and FQGTGA.

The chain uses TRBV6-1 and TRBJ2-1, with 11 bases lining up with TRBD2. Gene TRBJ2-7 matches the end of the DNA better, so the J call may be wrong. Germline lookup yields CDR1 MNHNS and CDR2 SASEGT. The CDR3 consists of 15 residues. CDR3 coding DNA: TGTGCCAGCAGTGAACTAGCGGGAGGTTACAATGAGCAGTACTTC. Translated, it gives CASSELAGGYNEQYF.

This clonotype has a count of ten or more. The CDR3 reads CASSLVGGLSATEAFF. The CDR3 region has the DNA TGCGCCAGCAGCTTGGTTGGGGGATTAAGTGCCACTGAAGCTTTCTTT. V gene TRBV5-1 combines with J gene TRBJ1-1; possible D gene TRBD1, 5 bases. The CDR3 sequence is 16 residues long. Germline CDR1 and CDR2: SGHRS and YFSETQ. Between the trimmed V and J ends, which lost 0 bases and 4 bases, there was a span of 16 bases.

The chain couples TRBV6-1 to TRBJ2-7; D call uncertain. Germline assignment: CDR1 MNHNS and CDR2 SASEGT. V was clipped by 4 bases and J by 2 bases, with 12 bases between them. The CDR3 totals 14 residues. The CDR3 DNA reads TGTGCCAGCAGTGTCCAGCAACATACCTACGAGCAGTACTTC. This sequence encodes CASSVQQHTYEQYF.

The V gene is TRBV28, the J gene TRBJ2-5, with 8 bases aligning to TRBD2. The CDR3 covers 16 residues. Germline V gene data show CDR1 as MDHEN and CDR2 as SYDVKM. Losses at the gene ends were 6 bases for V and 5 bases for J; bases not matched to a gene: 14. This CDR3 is CASSPSGGPEVETQYF. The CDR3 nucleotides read TGTGCCAGCAGCCCCTCGGGGGGGCCTGAGGTGGAGACCCAGTACTTC.

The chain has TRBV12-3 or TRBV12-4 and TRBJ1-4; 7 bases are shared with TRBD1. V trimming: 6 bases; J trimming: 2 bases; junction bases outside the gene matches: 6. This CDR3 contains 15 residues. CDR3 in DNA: TGTGCCAGCAGCAACTACAGGGGCACTAATGAAAAACTGTTTTTT. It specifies CASSNYRGTNEKLFF.

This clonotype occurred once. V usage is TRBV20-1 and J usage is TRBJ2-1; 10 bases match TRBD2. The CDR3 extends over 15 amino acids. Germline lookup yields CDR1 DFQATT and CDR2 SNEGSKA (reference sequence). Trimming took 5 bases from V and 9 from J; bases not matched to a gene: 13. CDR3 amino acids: CSAELAGGYDTEQFF. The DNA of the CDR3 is TGCAGTGCTGAATTAGCGGGAGGTTACGATACTGAGCAGTTCTTC.

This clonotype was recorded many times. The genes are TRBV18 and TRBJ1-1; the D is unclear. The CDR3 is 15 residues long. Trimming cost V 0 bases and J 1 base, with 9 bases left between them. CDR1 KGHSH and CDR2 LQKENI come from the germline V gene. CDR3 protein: CASSPPIGRNTEAFF. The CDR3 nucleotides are TGTGCCAGCTCACCACCCATAGGGAGGAACACTGAAGCTTTCTTT. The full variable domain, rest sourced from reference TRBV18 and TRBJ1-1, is NAGVMQNPRHLVRRRGQEARLRCSPMKGHSHVYWYRQLPEEGLKFMVYLQKENIIDESGMPKERFSAEFPKEGPSILRIQQVVRGDSAAYFCASSPPIGRNTEAFFGQGTRLTVV.

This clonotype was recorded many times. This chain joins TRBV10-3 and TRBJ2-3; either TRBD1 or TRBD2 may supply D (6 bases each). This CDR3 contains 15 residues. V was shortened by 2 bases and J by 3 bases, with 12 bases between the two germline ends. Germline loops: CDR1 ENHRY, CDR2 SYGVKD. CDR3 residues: CAISERGARTDTQYF. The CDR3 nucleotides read TGTGCCATCAGTGAGAGGGGGGCGCGGACAGATACGCAGTATTTT.

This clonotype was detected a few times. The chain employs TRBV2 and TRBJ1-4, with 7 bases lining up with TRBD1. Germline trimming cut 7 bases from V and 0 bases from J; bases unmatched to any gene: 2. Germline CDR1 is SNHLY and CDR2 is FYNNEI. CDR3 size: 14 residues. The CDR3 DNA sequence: TGTGCCAGCAAGACAGGGCCAACTAATGAAAAACTGTTTTTT. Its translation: CASKTGPTNEKLFF. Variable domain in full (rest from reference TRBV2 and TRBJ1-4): EPEVTQTPSHQVTQMGQEVILRCVPISNHLYFYWYRQILGQKVEFLVSFYNNEISEKSEIFDDQFSVERPDGSNFTLKIRSTKLEDSAMYFCASKTGPTNEKLFFGSGTQLSVL.

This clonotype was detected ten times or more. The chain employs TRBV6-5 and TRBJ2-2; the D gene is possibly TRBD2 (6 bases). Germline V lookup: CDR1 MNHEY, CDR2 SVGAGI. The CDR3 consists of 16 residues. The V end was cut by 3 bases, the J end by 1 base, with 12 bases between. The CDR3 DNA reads TGTGCCAGCAGTTATACGGCGGGACTGAACACCGGGGAGCTGTTTTTT. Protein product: CASSYTAGLNTGELFF.

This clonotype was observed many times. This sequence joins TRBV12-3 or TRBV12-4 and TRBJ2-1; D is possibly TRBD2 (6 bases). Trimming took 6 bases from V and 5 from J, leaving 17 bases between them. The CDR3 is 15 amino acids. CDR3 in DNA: TGTGCCAGCAGCTATAGCGGTTATAAGGACAATGAGCAGTTCTTC. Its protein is CASSYSGYKDNEQFF.

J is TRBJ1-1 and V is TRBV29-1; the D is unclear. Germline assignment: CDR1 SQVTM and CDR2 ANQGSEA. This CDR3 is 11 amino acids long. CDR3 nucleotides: TGCTGCCTCAGAATGAACACTGAAGCTTTCTTT. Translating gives CCLRMNTEAFF.

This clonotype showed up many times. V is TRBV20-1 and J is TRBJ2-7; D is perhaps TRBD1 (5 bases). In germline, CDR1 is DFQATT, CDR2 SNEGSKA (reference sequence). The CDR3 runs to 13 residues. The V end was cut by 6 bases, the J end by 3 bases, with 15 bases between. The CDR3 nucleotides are TGCAGTGCACCGACAGACGTTCGCTACGAGCAGTACTTC. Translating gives CSAPTDVRYEQYF.

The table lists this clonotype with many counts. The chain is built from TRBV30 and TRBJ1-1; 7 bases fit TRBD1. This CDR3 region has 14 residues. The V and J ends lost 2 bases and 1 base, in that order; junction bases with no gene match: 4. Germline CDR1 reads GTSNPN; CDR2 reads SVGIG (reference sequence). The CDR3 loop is CAWSRTGSNTEAFF. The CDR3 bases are TGTGCCTGGAGTAGGACAGGATCGAACACTGAAGCTTTCTTT. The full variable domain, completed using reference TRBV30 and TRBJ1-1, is SQTIHQWPATLVQPVGSPLSLECTVEGTSNPNLYWYRQAAGRGLQLLFYSVGIGQISSEVPQNLSASRPQDRQFILSSKKLLLSDSGFYLCAWSRTGSNTEAFFGQGTRLTVV.

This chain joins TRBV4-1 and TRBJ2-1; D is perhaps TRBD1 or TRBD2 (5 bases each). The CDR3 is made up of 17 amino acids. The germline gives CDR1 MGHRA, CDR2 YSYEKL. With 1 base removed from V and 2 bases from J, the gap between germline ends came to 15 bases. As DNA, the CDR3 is TGCGCCAGCAGCCAAGGCCGGGGACGTCTAACCTACAATGAGCAGTTCTTC. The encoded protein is CASSQGRGRLTYNEQFF.

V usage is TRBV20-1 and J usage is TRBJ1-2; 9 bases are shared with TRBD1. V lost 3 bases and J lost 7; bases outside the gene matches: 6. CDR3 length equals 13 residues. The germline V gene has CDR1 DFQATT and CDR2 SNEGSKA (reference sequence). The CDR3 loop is CSARDGQGFGYTF. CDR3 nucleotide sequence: TGCAGTGCTAGGGATGGACAGGGGTTTGGCTACACCTTC.

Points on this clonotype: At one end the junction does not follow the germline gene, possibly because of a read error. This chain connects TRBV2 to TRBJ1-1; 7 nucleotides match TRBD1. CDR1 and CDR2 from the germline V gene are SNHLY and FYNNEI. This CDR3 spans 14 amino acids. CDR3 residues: CANSVRDRNTEAFF. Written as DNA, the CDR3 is TGTGCCAACAGTGTTAGGGACAGGAACACTGAAGCTTTCTTT.

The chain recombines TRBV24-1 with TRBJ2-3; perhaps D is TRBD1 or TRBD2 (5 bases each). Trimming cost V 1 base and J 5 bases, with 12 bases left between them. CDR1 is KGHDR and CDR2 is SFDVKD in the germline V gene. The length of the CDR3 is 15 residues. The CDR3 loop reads CATSDFRGSGDTQYF. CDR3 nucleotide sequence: TGTGCCACCAGTGATTTCCGGGGCAGTGGAGATACGCAGTATTTT.

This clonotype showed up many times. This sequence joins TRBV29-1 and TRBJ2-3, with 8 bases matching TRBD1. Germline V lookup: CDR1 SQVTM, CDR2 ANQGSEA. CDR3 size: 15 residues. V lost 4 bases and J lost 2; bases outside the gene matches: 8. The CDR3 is CSVATAQGATDTQYF. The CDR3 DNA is TGCAGCGTTGCTACAGCTCAGGGGGCCACAGATACGCAGTATTTT.

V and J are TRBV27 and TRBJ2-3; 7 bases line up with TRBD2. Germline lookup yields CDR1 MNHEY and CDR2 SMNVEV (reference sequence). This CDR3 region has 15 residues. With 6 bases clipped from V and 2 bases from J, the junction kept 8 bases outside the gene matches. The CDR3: CASRPLARLTDTQYF. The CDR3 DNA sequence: TGTGCCAGCAGACCACTAGCGCGCCTCACAGATACGCAGTATTTT.

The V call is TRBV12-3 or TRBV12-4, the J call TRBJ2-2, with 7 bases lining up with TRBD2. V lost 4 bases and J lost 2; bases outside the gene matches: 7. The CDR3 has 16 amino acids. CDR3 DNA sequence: TGTGCCAGCAGTTCCCGACTAGCAGCCAACACCGGGGAGCTGTTTTTT. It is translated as CASSSRLAANTGELFF.

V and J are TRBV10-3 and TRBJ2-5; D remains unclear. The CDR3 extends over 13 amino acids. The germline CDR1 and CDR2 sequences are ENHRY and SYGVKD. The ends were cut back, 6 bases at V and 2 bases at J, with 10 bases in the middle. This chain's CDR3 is CAIRAAPQETQYF. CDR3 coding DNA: TGTGCCATCAGAGCTGCCCCACAAGAGACCCAGTACTTC.

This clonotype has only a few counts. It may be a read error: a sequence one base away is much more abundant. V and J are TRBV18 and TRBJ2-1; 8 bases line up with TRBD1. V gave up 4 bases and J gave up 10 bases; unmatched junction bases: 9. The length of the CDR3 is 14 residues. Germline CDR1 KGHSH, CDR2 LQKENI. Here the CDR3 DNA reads TGTGCCAGCTCACTCGGACAGGGCATGAACGAGCAGTTCTTC. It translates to CASSLGQGMNEQFF.